What follows are 31 T cell receptor beta chains derived from one specimen sequenced in a study of T cells in Graves' hyperthyroidism and ophthalmopathy. Template material for amplifying TCR beta CDR3 regions consisted of RNA transcripts. Carried out on the TCR CDR3, a first-round RT-PCR used the HTBI primer set. TCRdb re-derived calls from the multiplex PCR reads in MiXCR, one entry per CDR3 protein. The table includes fewer than 350,000 distinct CDR3 sequences, approximately 13% detected once. Sequences were obtained from blood. These receptors all come from a woman in her 40s with Graves' hyperthyroidism.

This rearrangement joins TRBV6-1 to TRBJ2-7; D gene uncertain. The CDR3 is 16 residues long. CDR1 and CDR2 from the germline V gene are MNHNS and SASEGT. The ends were cut back, 5 bases at V and 1 base at J, with 18 bases in the middle. CDR3 sequence: CASSSLIGGSSYEQYF. The CDR3 DNA reads as TGTGCCAGCAGTTCCCTTATTGGCGGATCGTCCTACGAGCAGTACTTC.

This clonotype was counted ten times or more. The J gene is TRBJ2-7, the V gene TRBV11-3, with D perhaps assigned TRBD1 or TRBD2 (5 bases each). The ends were cut back, 4 bases at V and 2 bases at J, with 9 bases in the middle. The CDR3 has 13 residues. Looked up from germline, CDR1 is SGHNT and CDR2 is YENEEA. The CDR3 loop is CASSSGPTYEQYF. As DNA, the CDR3 is TGTGCCAGCAGCTCGGGACCAACCTACGAGCAGTACTTC.

The chain has TRBV7-9 and TRBJ2-7; 7 nucleotides line up with TRBD1. V was pared by 5 bases and J by 2 bases, with 6 bases of the junction left unmatched. Germline values: CDR1 SEHNR, CDR2 FQNEAQ (reference sequence). CDR3 size: 14 residues. CDR3 coding DNA: TGTGCCAGCAGCCAGACAGGGATAACCTACGAGCAGTACTTC. Its translation: CASSQTGITYEQYF.

This clonotype showed up many times. The chain joins TRBV6-5 to TRBJ1-2; D perhaps matches TRBD1 (5 bases). Trimming took off 0 bases at V and 8 bases at J, with 10 bases between the two ends. This CDR3 region has 13 residues. Germline V CDR1 and CDR2: MNHEY, SVGAGI. This chain's CDR3 is CASSYSNRRGYTF. CDR3 sequence (DNA): TGTGCCAGCAGTTACTCGAACAGGAGGGGCTACACCTTC.

In its sample, this clonotype was seen many times. This rearrangement joins TRBV7-2 to TRBJ2-5; the match to TRBD2 covers 13 bases. Germline lookup yields CDR1 SGHTA and CDR2 FQGNSA. Trimming cost V 5 bases and J 5 bases; bases outside gene matches: 11. This CDR3 region has 17 residues. The CDR3 spells CASSPTSGRNVGETQYF. CDR3 coding DNA: TGTGCCAGCAGCCCGACTAGCGGGAGGAACGTGGGTGAGACCCAGTACTTC.

The chain is built from TRBV24-1 and TRBJ2-1; TRBD1 matches at 7 bases. CDR3 length: 15 residues. J gave up 1 base and V 6 bases, and 5 bases lay outside the gene matches. In germline, CDR1 is KGHDR, CDR2 SFDVKD. CDR3 region: CATSRPGQSYNEQFF. CDR3 nucleotides: TGTGCCACCAGTCGACCGGGACAGTCCTACAATGAGCAGTTCTTC.

A few counts support this clonotype. The chain combines TRBV19 with TRBJ2-7; TRBD2 matches 11 bases. V dropped 7 bases and J dropped 2; count of bases not matched to a gene: 19. Germline CDR1 and CDR2: LNHDA and SQIVND (reference sequence). This CDR3 region has 19 residues. CDR3 amino acids: CASTLNGLASGRPPYEQYF. The CDR3 DNA reads as TGTGCCAGTACCCTAAACGGTTTGGCTAGCGGGAGGCCTCCCTACGAGCAGTACTTC.

DNA of the CDR3: TGTGCCAGCAGCCCCTGGGGGCCTTCCTACGAGCAGTACTTC. Translation gives CASSPWGPSYEQYF. The chain employs TRBV11-1 and TRBJ2-7; the D gene is possibly TRBD1 (6 bases). Germline values: CDR1 SGHAT, CDR2 FQDESV (reference sequence). The V gene lost 5 bases and the J gene lost 1 base, with 12 bases spanning the gap. The CDR3 is 14 residues long.

The J gene is TRBJ2-7, the V gene TRBV4-1, with 8 bases that match TRBD2. Trimming took 3 bases from V and 6 from J; bases not matched to a gene: 7. CDR3 size: 14 residues. The germline V gene encodes CDR1 MGHRA and CDR2 YSYEKL. DNA for the CDR3: TGCGCCAGCAGCCAGGGGGACCTAGCGGGCGAGCAGTACTTC. This encodes CASSQGDLAGEQYF.

This clonotype was observed many times. The genes are TRBV11-2 and TRBJ1-6; 7 nucleotides agree with TRBD1. V lost 3 bases, J lost 5 bases, and 4 bases stayed unmatched. Germline CDR1 reads SGHAT; CDR2 reads FQNNGV. The CDR3 spans 15 residues. As DNA, the CDR3 is TGTGCCAGCAGCTTTTTGGGGACAGATAATTCACCCCTCCACTTT. Translating it yields CASSFLGTDNSPLHF.

This clonotype was seen many times. An end of the junction differs from the germline gene, which may be a read error. The chain carries TRBV28 and TRBJ2-7; D is perhaps TRBD2 (5 bases). Germline CDR1 and CDR2: MDHEN and SYDVKM. CDR3 length: 12 residues. The CDR3 DNA reads TGTGCCGGCAGTTCGGGATCCTACGAGCAGTACTTC. Translation gives CAGSSGSYEQYF.

This clonotype was found many times. The chain is built from TRBV7-6 and TRBJ2-3; no clear D gene. With 1 base removed from V and 5 bases from J, the gap between germline ends came to 4 bases. Germline-derived CDR1 and CDR2 are SGHVS and FNYEAQ. The CDR3 runs to 12 residues. This chain's CDR3 is CASSLGLDTQYF. In nucleotides, the CDR3 is TGTGCCAGCAGCTTAGGACTAGATACGCAGTATTTT.

Ten or more counts support this clonotype. The V gene is TRBV6-1, the J gene TRBJ2-1; 9 bases match TRBD2. This CDR3 region has 15 residues. V was pared by 5 bases and J by 5 bases, with 7 bases of the junction left unmatched. Per the germline V gene, CDR1 is MNHNS and CDR2 is SASEGT. The DNA of the CDR3 is TGTGCCAGCAGTTGGTCGACTAGCGGACACAATGAGCAGTTCTTC. This translates into CASSWSTSGHNEQFF.

The table lists this clonotype with many counts. The chain combines TRBV10-3 with TRBJ2-7; a weak D match, TRBD2 (5 bases). The ends were cut back, 3 bases at V and 3 bases at J, with 12 bases in the middle. Germline CDR1 reads ENHRY; CDR2 reads SYGVKD. The CDR3 is 14 amino acids. The CDR3 region is CAISDGRTDYEQYF. Here the CDR3 DNA reads TGTGCCATCAGTGACGGACGGACTGACTACGAGCAGTACTTC.

This clonotype was seen only a few times. The genes are TRBV6-4 and TRBJ2-3; 7 positions match TRBD2. In germline, CDR1 is MRHNA, CDR2 SNTAGT. The CDR3 runs to 15 residues. With 0 bases clipped from V and 3 bases from J, the junction kept 3 bases outside the gene matches. The CDR3, as DNA: TGTGCCAGCAGTGACTCGGCGGGAGTAACAGATACGCAGTATTTT. This gives the protein CASSDSAGVTDTQYF.

This clonotype was counted many times. The chain carries TRBV10-3 and TRBJ1-1; TRBD1 might be the D (5 bases). Germline CDR1 ENHRY, CDR2 SYGVKD. This CDR3 spans 12 amino acids. V lost 6 bases and J lost 5, with 10 bases in between. The CDR3 bases are TGTGCCATCAGCGACTGGGGGACTGAAGCTTTCTTT. Translating gives CAISDWGTEAFF.

About this clonotype itself: This could be a read error, since a much larger clone is one nucleotide away. This chain uses TRBV12-3 or TRBV12-4 with TRBJ1-5; a possible D gene is TRBD1 (6 bases). V dropped 3 bases and J dropped 9 bases, with 15 bases sitting between them. The CDR3 is 14 amino acids. CDR3 amino acids: CASSFGGPYRPQHF. CDR3 coding DNA: TGTGCCAGCAGTTTTGGGGGGCCCTATCGGCCCCAGCATTTT.

This clonotype was observed many times. The chain carries TRBV6-1 and TRBJ1-2; unclear D gene. V was trimmed by 3 bases and J by 5 bases, leaving 10 bases between them. CDR3 length: 13 amino acids. CDR1 and CDR2 (germline): MNHNS, SASEGT. This CDR3 reads CASSDYGFYGYTF. CDR3 in DNA: TGTGCCAGCAGTGATTATGGGTTTTATGGCTACACCTTC.

The chain carries TRBV28 and TRBJ1-2; 9 bases are shared with TRBD1. Trimming cost V 7 bases and J 8 bases; bases outside gene matches: 11. CDR3 size: 14 residues. Germline V lookup: CDR1 MDHEN, CDR2 SYDVKM. The CDR3 here is CASNRDRVGRGYTF. CDR3 bases: TGTGCCAGCAATCGGGACAGGGTAGGCCGAGGCTACACCTTC.

The V and J genes are TRBV12-3 or TRBV12-4 and TRBJ1-1, with 8 bases lining up with TRBD1. Losses at the gene ends were 3 bases for V and 0 bases for J; bases not matched to a gene: 6. This CDR3 region has 16 residues. The CDR3 region is CASSLTGDPLNTEAFF. DNA for the CDR3: TGTGCCAGCAGTTTGACAGGGGACCCCCTGAACACTGAAGCTTTCTTT.

This clonotype was observed many times. The rearrangement uses TRBV2 and TRBJ2-2; D is possibly TRBD1 (6 bases). This CDR3 has 17 amino acids. Germline assignment: CDR1 SNHLY and CDR2 FYNNEI. Trimming took 7 bases from V and 3 from J, leaving 21 bases between them. CDR3: CASTILGGIGDTGELFF. In nucleotides, the CDR3 is TGTGCCAGCACTATCCTAGGGGGTATAGGGGACACCGGGGAGCTGTTTTTT.

There are many counts of this clonotype. The genes are TRBV6-1 and TRBJ1-1; possibly TRBD1 for D (6 bases). V lost 6 bases and J lost 3, with 14 bases in between. CDR1 and CDR2 (germline): MNHNS, SASEGT. The CDR3 totals 14 residues. The CDR3 loop is CASRSKNRDTEAFF. The CDR3 DNA sequence: TGTGCCAGCAGATCAAAAAACAGGGACACTGAAGCTTTCTTT.

This clonotype has a count of ten or more. The rearrangement joins TRBV20-1 to TRBJ2-3; 15 bases map to TRBD2. The V gene end was trimmed by 6 bases and the J gene end by 3 bases; junction bases not matched to a gene: 13. Germline assignment: CDR1 DFQATT and CDR2 SNEGSKA (reference sequence). The CDR3 has 18 amino acids. CDR3 residues: CSATGLAGGPLGTDTQYF. CDR3 nucleotide sequence: TGCAGTGCCACGGGACTAGCGGGAGGTCCCCTGGGGACAGATACGCAGTATTTT.

Many counts were recorded for this clonotype. V usage is TRBV28 and J usage is TRBJ1-1; 8 bases match TRBD1. Trimming removed 1 base from V and 4 bases from J; junction bases left unmatched: 2. The germline gives CDR1 MDHEN, CDR2 SYDVKM. The CDR3 runs 14 residues. Written as DNA, the CDR3 is TGTGCCAGCAGTTTATTCGGACAGGGCACTGAAGCTTTCTTT. Its translation: CASSLFGQGTEAFF.

This clonotype has only a few counts. This chain joins TRBV14 and TRBJ1-6; D unresolved. The germline CDR1 and CDR2 sequences are SGHDN and FVKESK. This CDR3 is built from 17 residues. V was shortened by 2 bases and J by 10 bases, with 21 bases between the two germline ends. The CDR3 spells CASSQRMAVRVKSPLHF. The CDR3 region has the DNA TGTGCCAGCAGCCAACGTATGGCCGTCCGGGTCAAGTCACCCCTCCACTTT. The full variable domain, its missing parts supplied by reference TRBV14 and TRBJ1-6, is EAGVTQFPSHSVIEKGQTVTLRCDPISGHDNLYWYRRVMGKEIKFLLHFVKESKQDESGMPNNRFLAERTGGTYSTLKVQPAELEDSGVYFCASSQRMAVRVKSPLHFGNGTRLTVT.

This clonotype has ten or more counts. The V and J genes are TRBV6-1 and TRBJ2-7; D may be TRBD1 (5 bases). CDR1 MNHNS and CDR2 SASEGT come from the germline V gene. There are 14 residues in the CDR3. The ends were cut back, 6 bases at V and 6 bases at J, with 18 bases in the middle. In DNA, the CDR3 is TGTGCCAGCAGCCCAGGGCCTAGTTCATCCGAGCAGTACTTC. Translated: CASSPGPSSSEQYF.

This chain connects TRBV3-1 to TRBJ2-1; 9 nucleotides line up with TRBD2. The CDR3 is 15 amino acids. The V gene's germline CDR1 is LGHDT and CDR2 YNNKEL (reference sequence). Germline trimming cut 4 bases from V and 9 bases from J; bases unmatched to any gene: 10. The CDR3 loop is CASSPRGRAPLEQFF. CDR3 nucleotide sequence: TGTGCCAGCAGCCCTCGCGGGAGGGCCCCCCTTGAGCAGTTCTTC.

V usage is TRBV28 and J usage is TRBJ2-2; the match to TRBD1 covers 12 bases. The CDR3 has 16 amino acids. Germline-derived CDR1 and CDR2 are MDHEN and SYDVKM. The trim removed 4 bases at V and 6 bases at J, leaving 6 bases unmatched. CDR3 coding DNA: TGTGCCAGCAGTTACGGGGGACAGGGGGCTCCCGGGGAGCTGTTTTTT. This translates into CASSYGGQGAPGELFF. Supplemented by reference TRBV28 and TRBJ2-2, the full variable domain reads DVKVTQSSRYLVKRTGEKVFLECVQDMDHENMFWYRQDPGLGLRLIYFSYDVKMKEKGDIPEGYSVSREKKERFSLILESASTNQTSMYLCASSYGGQGAPGELFFGEGSRLTVL.

This clonotype has more than one count but fewer than ten. This chain links TRBV6-1 with TRBJ2-1, with 8 bases identical to TRBD1. Germline assignment: CDR1 MNHNS and CDR2 SASEGT. V lost 8 bases to trimming and J lost 6 bases; unmatched junction nucleotides: 3. CDR3 size: 12 residues. The CDR3 sequence is CASSTGGNEQFF. The CDR3 coding sequence is TGTGCCAGCTCCACAGGGGGCAATGAGCAGTTCTTC.

CDR3 DNA sequence: TGTGCCAGCAGTTCGTCCGGGGCCCCGGCGACCCAGTACTTC. Its protein is CASSSSGAPATQYF. This sequence joins TRBV27 and TRBJ2-5, with D tentatively TRBD1 or TRBD2 (5 bases each). The germline V gene encodes CDR1 MNHEY and CDR2 SMNVEV (reference sequence). Deletions cut 4 bases from V and 7 bases from J, with 16 bases between. This CDR3 is 14 amino acids long.

This clonotype was detected many times. This chain uses TRBV20-1 with TRBJ2-7; a weak D match, TRBD2 (6 bases). V was pared by 3 bases and J by 6 bases, with 15 bases between. The CDR3 length is 13 residues. Germline CDR1 is DFQATT and CDR2 is SNEGSKA (reference sequence). This CDR3 reads CSASIIGEAEQYF. In DNA form, the CDR3 reads TGCAGTGCTAGTATTATTGGGGAGGCCGAGCAGTACTTC.